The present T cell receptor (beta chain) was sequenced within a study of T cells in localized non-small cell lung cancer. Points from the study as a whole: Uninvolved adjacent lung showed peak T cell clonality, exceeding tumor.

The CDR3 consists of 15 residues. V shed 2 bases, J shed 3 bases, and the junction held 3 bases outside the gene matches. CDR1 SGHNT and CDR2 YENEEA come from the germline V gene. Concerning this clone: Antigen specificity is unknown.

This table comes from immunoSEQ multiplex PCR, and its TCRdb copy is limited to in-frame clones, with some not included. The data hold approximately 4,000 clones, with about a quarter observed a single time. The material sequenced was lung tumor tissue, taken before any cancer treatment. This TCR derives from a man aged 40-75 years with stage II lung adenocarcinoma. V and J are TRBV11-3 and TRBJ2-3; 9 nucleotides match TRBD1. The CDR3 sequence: CASSLKGQGTDTQYF. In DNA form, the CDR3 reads TGTGCCAGCAGCTTAAAGGGACAGGGAACAGATACGCAGTATTTT.